The 13 T cell receptor beta chains in this list originate from one sample, sequenced in a study of shared clonotypes between healthy human individuals. Clones were read by immunoSEQ multiplex PCR, and TCRdb kept only the in-frame ones, dropping some. Found here are roughly 2.2 million clones, approximately 95% of them singletons; the top ten hold about 0.41%. Sequencing input: naive CD4+ T cells from PBMCs. Subset: CD45RA+ positively selected. The receptor set was obtained from a man aged 18 to 35 in good health. Some clones in this sample may be carry-over from other donors' samples.

This chain connects TRBV7-9 to TRBJ1-1; possible D gene TRBD1, 5 bases. Trimming removed 6 bases at V and 1 base at J, with 12 bases between. The CDR3 has 14 amino acids. Per the germline V gene, CDR1 is SEHNR and CDR2 is FQNEAQ (reference sequence). CDR3 amino acids: CASRYGTENTEAFF. CDR3 sequence (DNA): TGTGCCAGCAGGTATGGGACCGAGAACACTGAAGCTTTCTTT.

This chain uses TRBV9 with TRBJ2-7; TRBD2 aligns across 7 bases. The junction had 9 bases not matched to a gene; V was cut back by 4 bases and J by 2 bases. Germline V gene sequence: CDR1 SGDLS, CDR2 YYNGEE. The CDR3 spans 15 residues. CDR3 region: CASSRDAGVTYEQYF. DNA of the CDR3: TGTGCCAGCAGCCGGGACGCGGGAGTCACCTACGAGCAGTACTTC.

The chain combines TRBV28 with TRBJ1-4, with TRBD1 identical over 9 bases. This CDR3 spans 14 amino acids. With V trimmed by 6 bases and J by 8 bases, 7 bases remained unmatched. Germline CDR1 reads MDHEN; CDR2 reads SYDVKM. The CDR3 reads CASSSDRGREKLFF. The CDR3 region has the DNA TGTGCCAGCAGCTCGGACAGGGGTCGGGAAAAACTGTTTTTT.

This chain uses TRBV6-6 with TRBJ2-3; TRBD1 is a possible D gene (5 bases). The V end was cut by 2 bases, the J end by 1 base, with 13 bases between. This CDR3 is 16 amino acids long. In germline, CDR1 is MNHNY, CDR2 SVGAGI (reference sequence). As DNA, the CDR3 is TGTGCCAGCAGTTACGGGGCGCGCCTCCGCACAGATACGCAGTATTTT. The encoded protein is CASSYGARLRTDTQYF.

J is TRBJ2-2 and V is TRBV4-3; D not certain. V gave up 1 base and J gave up 1 base, with 4 bases separating them. The V gene's germline CDR1 is LGHNA and CDR2 YSLEER. CDR3 length: 14 residues. DNA for the CDR3: TGCGCCAGCAGCCAAGGCAGGAACACCGGGGAGCTGTTTTTT. This codes for CASSQGRNTGELFF.

In its sample, this clone was seen a few times. This chain connects TRBV7-2 to TRBJ1-5; the match to TRBD1 covers 7 bases. The CDR3 is 12 residues long. The trim removed 6 bases at V and 7 bases at J, leaving 3 bases unmatched. CDR1 and CDR2 from the germline V gene are SGHTA and FQGNSA. CDR3 coding DNA: TGTGCCAGCAGAATACAGGGGCAGCCCCAGCATTTT. The encoded protein is CASRIQGQPQHF.

The genes are TRBV4-2 and TRBJ2-7, with 13 bases identical to TRBD2. CDR3 length: 17 amino acids. The germline V gene encodes CDR1 LGHNA and CDR2 YNFKEQ. V lost 3 bases to trimming and J lost 4 bases; unmatched junction nucleotides: 9. This CDR3 is CASSHPWTSGRGYEQYF. CDR3 bases: TGTGCCAGCAGCCACCCCTGGACTAGCGGGAGAGGGTACGAGCAGTACTTC.

The CDR3 DNA follows: TGCGCCAGCAGCATCGATAGCGGGAGGGAGGGCGAGCAGTACTTC. It yields the protein CASSIDSGREGEQYF. The chain has TRBV5-1 and TRBJ2-7, with 11 bases fitting TRBD2. Germline V CDR1 and CDR2: SGHRS, YFSETQ. The CDR3 contains 15 residues. The trim removed 4 bases at V and 6 bases at J, leaving 9 bases unmatched.

V is TRBV5-1 and J is TRBJ2-5; TRBD2 matches 7 bases. This CDR3 region has 15 residues. Germline-derived CDR1 and CDR2 are SGHRS and YFSETQ. V shed 0 bases and J 5 bases; nucleotides not matched to a gene: 7. In nucleotides, the CDR3 is TGCGCCAGCAGCTTGGCCGGGGGGATTTGGGAGACCCAGTACTTC. This sequence encodes CASSLAGGIWETQYF.

As to this clone: Other DNA sequences from this sample encode an identical CDR3 as well. The J gene is TRBJ2-5, the V gene TRBV5-1; D might be TRBD1 (6 bases). Germline V gene lookup returns CDR1 SGHRS and CDR2 YFSETQ. V lost 0 bases and J lost 0, with 9 bases in between. The CDR3 covers 15 residues. In nucleotides, the CDR3 is TGCGCCAGCAGCTTGGCCACAGGGTACCAAGAGACCCAGTACTTC. Translated: CASSLATGYQETQYF.

This clone has just one count. The rearrangement links TRBV28 to TRBJ2-7; 9 bases align to TRBD1. Germline V gene sequence: CDR1 MDHEN, CDR2 SYDVKM. The CDR3 has 15 residues. J was trimmed by 7 bases and V by 5 bases; bases with no gene match: 12. The CDR3, as DNA: TGTGCCAGCAGTCAACCGGGACAGGGCCCGTTGGAGCAGTACTTC. As protein: CASSQPGQGPLEQYF.

The chain has TRBV10-3 and TRBJ1-5, with D perhaps matching TRBD1 (6 bases). The germline CDR1 and CDR2 sequences are ENHRY and SYGVKD. This CDR3 is built from 16 residues. V was pared by 6 bases and J by 0 bases, with 15 bases between. The CDR3 here is CAISGEGGFSNQPQHF. The CDR3 DNA is TGTGCCATCAGCGGAGAAGGGGGATTTAGCAATCAGCCCCAGCATTTT.

The chain recombines TRBV2 with TRBJ1-5; unclear D gene. Germline V lookup: CDR1 SNHLY, CDR2 FYNNEI. The V end was cut by 1 base, the J end by 7 bases, with 11 bases between. The CDR3 has 14 amino acids. The DNA of the CDR3 is TGTGCCAGCAGTGAAGGGGGAGGTCGCCAGCCCCAGCATTTT. Translated, it gives CASSEGGGRQPQHF.